This TCR beta chain was identified in a study of Ad26.COV2.S vaccination and SARS-CoV-2 variants. This clone was seen more than once but under ten times. What it binds is not known. TCRdb's copy holds only in-frame clones and misses some; the assay was immunoSEQ multiplex PCR. Here the sample spans about 450,000 clones, 85% to 90% being singletons. Specified treatment: some 20 received Ad26.COV2.S at low or high dose, single or two shots; five or six received placebo; per-sample allocation not given. The study sampled participants on day 63 after the first vaccine or placebo injection. Expression of Wuhan-strain SARS-CoV-2 spike came from the Ad26 vector that formed the vaccine. Whole-study findings and limits: It was found that vaccine and placebo recipients had similar non-spike TCR breadth. In TCR breadth and depth analyses, total T cell responses may have been underestimated. Following vaccination, spike-specific CD8+ and CD4+ T cell responses reportedly exhibited substantial breadth.

Trimming left V 2 bases short and J 4 bases short, with 12 bases between. This CDR3 has 15 residues. Germline CDR1 reads SGHRS; CDR2 reads YFSETQ. This receptor was obtained from a person aged 18-65 years who received the Ad26.COV2.S COVID-19 vaccine or a placebo. The chain has TRBV5-1 and TRBJ2-2; D not certain. The sample here was peripheral blood, taken in a trial of Ad26.COV2.S vaccine versus placebo. CDR3 loop: CASSLRAPRTGELFF. The CDR3 bases are TGCGCCAGCAGCTTAAGGGCACCGCGCACCGGGGAGCTGTTTTTT.